This T cell receptor (beta chain) was found in a study of human T cells and chemical hapten exposure. One entry per CDR3 protein results from TCRdb running MiXCR on the RACE reads. The repertoire holds 95,000 or so distinct CDR3 sequences, approximately 10% seen once, with approximately 3.4% in the top ten. This sample's time point: patch test 2, 6 weeks after DPC sensitization. Treatment: therapeutic diphenylcyclopropenone sensitization with weekly scalp DPC. Trimming took 0 bases from V and 3 from J, leaving 11 bases between them. The CDR3 is 15 amino acids. The source material was whole blood, sampled in connection with sensitization to the hapten diphenylcyclopropenone (DPC). The V and J genes are TRBV23-1 and TRBJ1-2; no clear D gene. TRBV23-1 falls under the ORF class, with uncertain function. The TCR was taken from a woman aged 35 to 49 with alopecia areata. Some clones in this sample may be carry-over from other donors' samples. This CDR3 reads CASSQSWWTDYGYTF. The CDR3 DNA reads as TGCGCCAGCAGTCAATCGTGGTGGACGGACTATGGCTACACCTTC.